One and the same sample provided the 18 T cell receptor beta chains below, sequenced in a study of patients and donors after allogeneic stem cell transplantation. TCRdb redid the calling of the RT-PCR reads with MiXCR, one entry per CDR3 protein. This repertoire shows just over 55,000 distinct CDR3 sequences, more than 10% found once; its top ten account for less than 35%. Sample: blood, either unsorted or a sorted T cell fraction (not recorded which). These receptors all come from a human donor who was either an allogeneic HSCT recipient or a stem cell or donor lymphocyte infusion donor (not recorded which). It is not recorded whose cells these are; they may come from a transplant donor.

This clonotype was found a few times. The gene calls are TRBV27 and TRBJ2-7; the match to TRBD2 covers 13 bases. The CDR3 covers 16 residues. V lost 0 bases and J lost 4; bases outside the gene matches: 3. Germline values: CDR1 MNHEY, CDR2 SMNVEV (reference sequence). The CDR3 coding sequence is TGTGCCAGCAGTTTATCTCCGGGACTAGCGGGGTACGAGCAGTACTTC. Encoded protein: CASSLSPGLAGYEQYF.

J is TRBJ2-1 and V is TRBV6-2 or TRBV6-3; D ambiguous. The V and J ends lost 7 bases and 3 bases respectively, with 7 bases between them. The CDR3 totals 12 residues. The V gene's germline CDR1 is MNHEY and CDR2 SVGEGT. The CDR3 here is CASTYSYNEQFF. CDR3 DNA sequence: TGTGCCAGCACTTATAGCTACAATGAGCAGTTCTTC.

This clonotype was found many times. The rearrangement uses TRBV5-1 and TRBJ1-2; D gene unclear. CDR1 SGHRS and CDR2 YFSETQ come from the germline V gene. The CDR3 runs to 12 residues. Between the trimmed V and J ends, which lost 4 bases and 5 bases, there was a span of 9 bases. The CDR3 DNA reads TGCGCCAGCAGCCAGGAGACATATGGCTACACCTTC. Encoded protein: CASSQETYGYTF.

This chain connects TRBV6-5 to TRBJ2-7; the match to TRBD1 covers 8 bases. CDR1 is MNHEY, CDR2 SVGAGI, per germline. CDR3 length: 13 amino acids. Trimming at V came to 7 bases and at J to 5 bases, leaving 7 bases not matched to a gene. The chain's CDR3 is CASTNRGIHEQYF. In DNA, the CDR3 is TGTGCCAGCACGAACAGGGGGATCCACGAGCAGTACTTC.

This clonotype appeared a few times. J is TRBJ2-2 and V is TRBV5-1; D is perhaps TRBD2 (5 bases). Trimming left V 1 base short and J 2 bases short, with 9 bases between. In germline, CDR1 is SGHRS, CDR2 YFSETQ. The CDR3 consists of 15 residues. Written as DNA, the CDR3 is TGCGCCAGCAGCTTGAGTGGGAGCAACACCGGGGAGCTGTTTTTT. It specifies CASSLSGSNTGELFF.

In its sample, this clonotype was seen many times. The V gene is TRBV7-9, the J gene TRBJ2-1; D not certain. Germline V lookup: CDR1 SEHNR, CDR2 FQNEAQ (reference sequence). CDR3 length: 14 amino acids. V dropped 4 bases and J dropped 2 bases, with 9 bases sitting between them. CDR3 in amino acids: CASSSPGAYNEQFF. CDR3 coding DNA: TGTGCCAGCAGCTCCCCCGGCGCCTACAATGAGCAGTTCTTC. The full variable domain, its missing parts supplied by reference TRBV7-9 and TRBJ2-1, is DTGVSQNPRHKITKRGQNVTFRCDPISEHNRLYWYRQTLGQGPEFLTYFQNEAQLEKSRLLSDRFSAERPKGSFSTLEIQRTEQGDSAMYLCASSSPGAYNEQFFGPGTRLTVL.

This chain connects TRBV12-3 or TRBV12-4 to TRBJ2-2; D may be TRBD2 (5 bases). This CDR3 comprises 16 residues. Deletions cut 10 bases from V and 0 bases from J, with 18 bases between. CDR3 in DNA: TGTGCCACCATAAGGTTGCGGGCCGCGAACACCGGGGAGCTGTTTTTT. Translated: CATIRLRAANTGELFF.

This clonotype was recorded at least ten times. This chain links TRBV6-5 with TRBJ1-2; 11 bases match TRBD1. V was pared by 0 bases and J by 4 bases, with 1 base of the junction left unmatched. The CDR3 totals 15 residues. CDR1 MNHEY and CDR2 SVGAGI come from the germline V gene. The CDR3 DNA sequence: TGTGCCAGCAGTTACTCCGGGACAGGGGGCTATGGCTACACCTTC. This sequence encodes CASSYSGTGGYGYTF.

Only a few counts were recorded for this clonotype. V is TRBV6-2 or TRBV6-3 and J is TRBJ1-5; D is possibly TRBD1 (6 bases). V was clipped by 2 bases and J by 2 bases, with 13 bases between them. Germline V lookup: CDR1 MNHEY, CDR2 SVGEGT. This CDR3 has 16 amino acids. CDR3 sequence reads: CASSYLGQRGNQPQHF. The DNA for the CDR3 is TGTGCCAGCAGTTACCTTGGACAGAGAGGCAATCAGCCCCAGCATTTT.

J is TRBJ2-2 and V is TRBV7-7; D is uncertain. The germline V gene encodes CDR1 SSHAT and CDR2 FNYEAQ (reference sequence). This CDR3 comprises 14 residues. CDR3: CASRPRVDTGELFF. The CDR3 DNA follows: TGTGCTAGCCGCCCTAGGGTGGACACCGGGGAGCTGTTTTTT.

This chain connects TRBV10-3 to TRBJ2-5; 13 positions agree with TRBD2. Germline values: CDR1 ENHRY, CDR2 SYGVKD. The trim removed 11 bases at V and 5 bases at J, leaving 8 bases unmatched. The CDR3 length is 14 residues. The CDR3, as DNA: TGTGCCGCCGGACTAGCGGGAGATCTGGAGACCCAGTACTTC. It encodes CAAGLAGDLETQYF.

This clonotype showed up just a few times. The chain joins TRBV7-6 to TRBJ2-1, with 9 bases lining up with TRBD1. The CDR3 is made up of 13 amino acids. Looked up from germline, CDR1 is SGHVS and CDR2 is FNYEAQ. Trimming removed 4 bases from V and 5 bases from J; junction bases left unmatched: 0. The CDR3 spells CASSWDRDNEQFF. The CDR3 nucleotides are TGTGCCAGCAGCTGGGACAGGGACAATGAGCAGTTCTTC.

This clonotype was seen only once. The chain employs TRBV27 and TRBJ1-1; perhaps TRBD1 as D (6 bases). V gave up 8 bases and J gave up 5 bases, with 18 bases separating them. This CDR3 spans 14 amino acids. The germline CDR1 and CDR2 sequences are MNHEY and SMNVEV (reference sequence). The CDR3 bases are TGTGCCAGCGTACGCAGGGGAAGGGAAACTGAAGCTTTCTTT. Encoded protein: CASVRRGRETEAFF.

This clonotype was recorded many times. The chain employs TRBV6-1 and TRBJ1-2, with D possibly matching TRBD1 (6 bases). The CDR3 is 16 residues long. Germline V gene lookup returns CDR1 MNHNS and CDR2 SASEGT. Trimming removed 2 bases from V and 4 bases from J, with 17 bases in between. Here the CDR3 reads CASSEYLTGDAYGYTF. The CDR3 DNA reads as TGTGCCAGCAGTGAATATCTGACAGGCGACGCCTATGGCTACACCTTC.

The rearrangement uses TRBV11-2 and TRBJ2-1; 9 bases fit TRBD2. The CDR3 runs to 15 residues. The germline V gene has CDR1 SGHAT and CDR2 FQNNGV. Losses at the gene ends were 5 bases for V and 6 bases for J; bases not matched to a gene: 8. The CDR3 DNA is TGTGCCAGCAGCCCCGGGACTAGCTTCGGCAATGAGCAGTTCTTC. This encodes CASSPGTSFGNEQFF. The whole variable domain, filled in from reference TRBV11-2 and TRBJ2-1, reads EAGVAQSPRYKIIEKRQSVAFWCNPISGHATLYWYQQILGQGPKLLIQFQNNGVVDDSQLPKDRFSAERLKGVDSTLKIQPAKLEDSAVYLCASSPGTSFGNEQFFGPGTRLTVL.

V and J are TRBV4-2 and TRBJ2-1; tentatively, D is TRBD2 (5 bases). The length of the CDR3 is 16 residues. Trimming took off 0 bases at V and 0 bases at J, with 9 bases between the two ends. Germline loops: CDR1 LGHNA, CDR2 YNFKEQ. CDR3 in amino acids: CASSQDLGSSYNEQFF. The CDR3 coding sequence is TGTGCCAGCAGCCAAGATCTGGGGAGCTCCTACAATGAGCAGTTCTTC.

This clonotype was counted ten times or more. The V and J genes are TRBV20-1 and TRBJ1-1; no definite D call. The V end was cut by 3 bases, the J end by 0 bases, with 11 bases between. This CDR3 has 14 residues. Germline CDR1 is DFQATT and CDR2 is SNEGSKA (reference sequence). The CDR3 spells CSARNIGMNTEAFF. The CDR3 DNA sequence: TGCAGTGCTAGGAATATAGGGATGAACACTGAAGCTTTCTTT.

This clonotype was counted many times. V and J are TRBV27 and TRBJ1-5, with D perhaps TRBD1 (5 bases). V was cut by 6 bases and J by 7 bases, with 13 bases left in between. The CDR3 runs to 13 residues. CDR1 MNHEY and CDR2 SMNVEV come from the germline V gene (reference sequence). In nucleotides, the CDR3 is TGTGCCAGCAGCGTGGGGGGAATCCAGCCCCAGCATTTT. Its protein is CASSVGGIQPQHF.